Listed below are T cell receptor beta chains from one sample, sequenced in a study of tumor-infiltrating lymphocytes in primary liver carcinoma. Via MiXCR, TCRdb re-called the multiplex PCR reads, giving one row per CDR3 protein. This sample has some 50,000 distinct CDR3 sequences, with approximately 70% found just once. Sample: liver tumor tissue from sampling region 5. The receptors originated from a man aged 35 to 55 with primary liver carcinoma and hepatitis B virus infection. Both conserved end residues are part of each CDR3. Each record gives: J gene, D gene, V gene, clone size, CDR3 length, CDR3 DNA, CDR3 protein. D genes are given only for firm matches. For some rows the clone size is stated as once, few or many, or as a class when expanded; others skip it.

TRBJ2-5,NA,TRBV7-2,NA,15,TGTGCCAGCAGTTGGCAGGGTCGAGGGCAAGAGACCCAGTACTTC,CASSWQGRGQETQYF
TRBJ2-7,NA,TRBV11-2,medium-sized,11,TGTGCCAGCAAGGCGGGCTACGAGCAGTACTTC,CASKAGYEQYF
TRBJ1-1,TRBD1,TRBV11-2,NA,14,TGTGTCATCAGCCTACAGACAGGGGGCACTGAAGCTTTCTTT,CVISLQTGGTEAFF
TRBJ2-1,TRBD2,TRBV20-1,few,15,TGCAGTGCTAGAGAAGCGGGAGGTTCCTACAATGAGCAGTTCTTC,CSAREAGGSYNEQFF
TRBJ2-3,TRBD2,TRBV11-1,NA,14,TGTGCGAGCGCGGGGGGAGCTGGCACAGATATGCAGTATTTC,CASAGGAGTDMQYF
TRBJ2-3,NA,TRBV6-5,NA,14,TGTGCCAGCGGCCGAGCCGGGGGCACAGATACGCAGTATTTT,CASGRAGGTDTQYF
TRBJ1-1,NA,TRBV11-2,NA,13,TGTGCCAGCAGCTTAGTAGATAACACTGAAGCTTTCTTT,CASSLVDNTEAFF
TRBJ2-3,NA,TRBV6-5,NA,15,TGTGCCAGCAGATCCATAGCGGATAGCACAGAAACGCAATATTTT,CASRSIADSTETQYF
TRBJ2-3,NA,TRBV2,many,15,TGTGCCAGCCGGTCGTCCCAGTTATCCACAGATACGCAGTATTTT,CASRSSQLSTDTQYF
TRBJ2-7,TRBD1,TRBV12-3/TRBV12-4,NA,14,TGTGCCAGCAGCCATGGGACAGGGGTAGACGAGCAGTACTTC,CASSHGTGVDEQYF
TRBJ1-3,TRBD1,TRBV28,few,16,TGTACCAGCAGTTCAGCCGGGACAGCCTCTGGAAACACCATATATTTT,CTSSSAGTASGNTIYF
TRBJ2-7,NA,TRBV12-3/TRBV12-4,NA,13,TGTGCCAGTTTTGTAGGGTCAGTGTACGAACAGTATTTC,CASFVGSVYEQYF
TRBJ2-3,NA,TRBV13,NA,15,TGTGCCAGCAGCTCTACGGGTCTCGACGGGGATGCGCAGTATTTT,CASSSTGLDGDAQYF
TRBJ2-7,TRBD2,TRBV4-2,once,17,TGTGCCACTATTGGACTAGAGGGAGTCTATAAGTCCTACGAGCAGTACTTC,CATIGLEGVYKSYEQYF
TRBJ2-1,NA,TRBV7-9,NA,16,TGTGCCGGCAGCTTAGACGCGTTTCCGGGCTCCAATGAGCAGTTCTTC,CAGSLDAFPGSNEQFF
TRBJ1-1,NA,TRBV10-3,many,14,TGTGCCACCGTTTGGGGCCCTCCCGACGGGGAAGCTTTCTTT,CATVWGPPDGEAFF
TRBJ2-6,NA,TRBV6-1,NA,17,TGTGCCAGCGCTTTCGATTGGGGGAGCTCTGAGGCCAACGTCCTGACTTTC,CASAFDWGSSEANVLTF
TRBJ2-1,NA,TRBV6-1,many,12,TGTGCCAGCAGTGAATCCTACAATGAGCAGTTCTTC,CASSESYNEQFF
TRBJ2-7,NA,TRBV6-5,many,14,TGTGCCAGCAGTTACTCCTACCTGGGACTTCTTGAGTACTTC,CASSYSYLGLLEYF
TRBJ2-1,NA,TRBV12-3/TRBV12-4,many,16,TGTGCCAGCAGTTTAGACCCAGCGGGCTTATACAATGAGCAGTTCTTC,CASSLDPAGLYNEQFF
TRBJ1-2,NA,TRBV4-1,NA,15,TGCACCAGCAACCAAGATGGTAGGGATAACTATGGCTACACCTTC,CTSNQDGRDNYGYTF
TRBJ2-7,NA,TRBV7-8,many,12,TGTGCCAGCAGGGACGGGTGGGACGAGCAGTACTTC,CASRDGWDEQYF
TRBJ1-1,TRBD1,TRBV12-5,NA,12,TGTACTAGTGGTTCGGGACAGGGAAAAGCTTTCTTT,CTSGSGQGKAFF
TRBJ2-2,NA,TRBV11-2,NA,19,TGTGCCAAGAGCTTAGATCGAAGGGGAGTGCGCCCGAACACCGGGGAGCTGTTTTTT,CAKSLDRRGVRPNTGELFF
TRBJ2-7,TRBD2,TRBV6-2/TRBV6-3,NA,14,TGTGCCGGCAAGCATACTAGCGGGATCTACGAGCAGTACTTC,CAGKHTSGIYEQYF
TRBJ2-1,NA,TRBV5-6,NA,11,TGTGCCGGCAGCTTCAACAATGAACAGTTCTTC,CAGSFNNEQFF
TRBJ1-3,NA,TRBV7-9,NA,14,TGTACCAGCAGCATTTCGGGCCCGAGAAACACCATATATTTT,CTSSISGPRNTIYF
TRBJ2-3,NA,TRBV11-2,NA,16,TGTGCCAGCAGCTTAGATGAGGGGGGCCTAACAGATATGAAGTATTTT,CASSLDEGGLTDMKYF
TRBJ2-7,NA,TRBV7-9,NA,11,TGTGCTAACAGTGCCCTCTACGAGCAGTATTTC,CANSALYEQYF
TRBJ2-1,TRBD2,TRBV11-3,NA,18,TGTGCCAGCAGCTTAAGAGGGCCGGGACTAGAGGGATCAAATGAGCAGTTCTTC,CASSLRGPGLEGSNEQFF
TRBJ2-2,NA,TRBV24-1,NA,18,TGTGCCACCAGTGAGTCGGGGAGGGGGCGATCGAACACCGGGGAGCTGTTTTTT,CATSESGRGRSNTGELFF
TRBJ2-4,TRBD2,TRBV28,NA,19,TGTGCCAGCAGTTTAGTGAAGGTGGGAGGGGCCCCGGTCAAAAACATTCAGTACTTT,CASSLVKVGGAPVKNIQYF
TRBJ2-7,NA,TRBV11-2,once,15,TGTGTCAGCAGCTCGTCAGGGGGGGACTCCAACGAGCAGTACTTC,CVSSSSGGDSNEQYF
TRBJ2-5,TRBD1,TRBV11-2,NA,14,TGTGCCAGCAGCCGCAGGGACAGCCAAGAGACCCAGTACTTC,CASSRRDSQETQYF
TRBJ2-5,TRBD2,TRBV29-1,NA,13,TGCAGTGCTTTTAGCGGGAACCAAGAGACCCAGCACTTC,CSAFSGNQETQHF
TRBJ2-2,NA,TRBV10-3,NA,14,TGTGCCATTAGTGAGTCCAGTGATGACGGGGAGCTGTTTTTT,CAISESSDDGELFF
TRBJ2-7,TRBD2,TRBV10-3,NA,13,TGTGTCGTCAGTGTAGCGGGAGGAGACGGGCAGTACTTC,CVVSVAGGDGQYF